This is a list of T cell receptor beta chains from one sample in a study of graft-versus-host responses after intestinal transplantation. Libraries were prepared by immunoSEQ multiplex PCR; TCRdb keeps only in-frame clonotypes and omits some of them. The sample yields 15,000 to 20,000 clones, about 40% seen once. Sequencing used alloreactive CD4+ T cells from a mixed lymphocyte reaction culture, obtained before transplantation. The receptors were sampled from a human patient who was an organ donor for intestinal transplantation. Each CDR3 is given with its conserved first and last residue. D genes are given only for firm matches. Some rows mark clone size as missing; the rest say once, few, many or name a class of expanded clone.

v_call	d_call	j_call	clone_size	cdr3_aa	cdr3_nt
TRBV4-3	NA	TRBJ2-1	medium-sized	CASSRYSPGTPYNEQFF	TGCGCCAGCAGCCGGTATAGCCCAGGGACCCCCTACAATGAGCAGTTCTTC
TRBV7-9	NA	TRBJ2-7	few	CASSLEGTSYEQYF	TGTGCCAGCAGCTTAGAAGGAACGTCCTACGAGCAGTACTTC
TRBV18	NA	TRBJ2-1	NA	CASSPGEAYYNEQFF	TGTGCCAGCTCACCAGGGGAGGCTTACTACAATGAGCAGTTCTTC
TRBV11-2	NA	TRBJ1-3	few	CASSFIGGTIYF	TGTGCCAGCAGCTTTATCGGCGGCACCATATATTTT
TRBV19	TRBD1	TRBJ2-5	NA	CASSIRGPGETQYF	TGTGCCAGTAGTATCAGGGGGCCTGGGGAGACCCAGTACTTC
TRBV11-3	NA	TRBJ2-1	NA	CASSCVQVLSYNEQFF	TGTGCCAGCAGCTGCGTCCAGGTTTTGTCCTACAATGAGCAGTTCTTC
TRBV30	NA	TRBJ1-5	NA	CAWSVGQLNQPQHF	TGTGCCTGGAGTGTTGGACAGCTCAATCAGCCCCAGCATTTT
TRBV9	NA	TRBJ2-7	NA	CASSVATGSYEQYF	TGTGCCAGCAGCGTAGCGACAGGCTCCTACGAGCAGTACTTC
TRBV15	NA	TRBJ2-1	NA	CATSRDRGLFSYNEQFF	TGTGCCACCAGCAGAGATCGGGGTCTATTCTCCTACAATGAGCAGTTCTTC
TRBV30	TRBD2	TRBJ2-3	NA	CAWREGLAGTDTQYF	TGTGCCTGGAGGGAGGGACTAGCGGGCACAGATACGCAGTATTTT
TRBV9	NA	TRBJ1-5	NA	CASSVGAGRDQPQHF	TGTGCCAGCAGCGTAGGGGCGGGGCGGGATCAGCCCCAGCATTTT
TRBV6-1	NA	TRBJ2-5	NA	CASSGLDGGTGGTQYF	TGTGCCAGCAGTGGCCTGGACGGCGGGACCGGCGGGACCCAGTACTTC
TRBV2	TRBD2	TRBJ2-2	NA	CASKSAGGLTGELFF	TGTGCCAGCAAATCAGCGGGAGGGCTCACCGGGGAGCTGTTTTTT
TRBV7-2	NA	TRBJ2-1	NA	CASSLDGGAWYNEQFF	TGTGCCAGCAGCTTAGATGGGGGGGCTTGGTACAATGAGCAGTTCTTC
TRBV10-3	TRBD1	TRBJ1-1	few	CAISEGQDTEAFF	TGTGCCATCAGTGAGGGACAGGACACTGAAGCTTTCTTT
TRBV11-2	NA	TRBJ2-5	few	CASRSRAAQETQYF	TGTGCCAGCAGATCTCGGGCTGCCCAAGAGACCCAGTACTTC
TRBV7-2	TRBD1	TRBJ2-1	few	CASSLRGQGAYNEQFF	TGTGCCAGCAGCTTAAGGGGACAGGGGGCCTACAATGAGCAGTTCTTC
TRBV7-8	TRBD2	TRBJ2-7	NA	CASSLVAGGATSYEQYF	TGTGCCAGCAGCTTAGTAGCGGGGGGCGCCACGAGCTACGAGCAGTACTTC
TRBV11-3	TRBD1	TRBJ1-2	NA	CASSFHNRGDGYTF	TGTGCCAGCAGCTTTCACAACAGGGGGGATGGCTACACCTTC
TRBV7-2	NA	TRBJ2-1	NA	CASSLRQALNEQFF	TGTGCCAGCAGCTTAAGGCAGGCTCTCAATGAGCAGTTCTTC
TRBV12-5	NA	TRBJ2-3	few	CASGLGGSTDTQYF	TGTGCTAGTGGTTTGGGCGGAAGCACAGATACGCAGTATTTT
TRBV6-5	NA	TRBJ1-2	NA	CASSYGWGYGYTF	TGTGCCAGCAGTTACGGTTGGGGTTATGGCTACACCTTC
TRBV6-6	NA	TRBJ1-2	NA	CASSYSGGRGYTF	TGTGCCAGCAGTTACTCGGGTGGGCGTGGCTACACCTTC
TRBV5-1	TRBD1	TRBJ2-3	NA	CASRLTGGPDTQYF	TGCGCCAGCAGACTCACAGGGGGACCAGATACGCAGTATTTT
TRBV19	TRBD1	TRBJ1-2	NA	CASSTTGTGRNYGYTF	TGTGCCAGTAGTACAACCGGGACAGGGAGGAACTATGGCTACACCTTC
TRBV29-1	NA	TRBJ1-2	NA	CSVSPGMNYGYTF	TGCAGCGTTTCTCCAGGGATGAACTATGGCTACACCTTC
TRBV18	NA	TRBJ2-5	NA	CASSPRTATQETQYF	TGTGCCAGCTCACCTCGGACAGCGACTCAAGAGACCCAGTACTTC
TRBV6-5	TRBD1	TRBJ1-4	few	CASRAPGQLNEKLFF	TGTGCCAGCAGGGCGCCGGGACAGCTTAATGAAAAACTGTTTTTT
TRBV4-1	TRBD2	TRBJ2-1	once	CASSQDAGGPYGEQFF	TGCGCCAGCAGCCAAGATGCGGGAGGGCCATATGGTGAGCAGTTCTTC
TRBV6-5	NA	TRBJ2-1	NA	CASSYVGDNEQFF	TGTGCCAGCAGTTACGTTGGGGATAATGAGCAGTTCTTC
TRBV18	NA	TRBJ1-1	few	CASSPGVSNTEAFF	TGTGCCAGCTCACCGGGTGTTTCCAACACTGAAGCTTTCTTT
TRBV2	TRBD2	TRBJ2-1	NA	CASTAGGYNEQFF	TGTGCCAGCACAGCGGGGGGCTACAATGAGCAGTTCTTC
TRBV6-8	NA	TRBJ1-1	NA	CASKPDDDRGEGEAFF	TGTGCCAGCAAACCCGATGACGATAGGGGCGAGGGTGAAGCTTTCTTT
TRBV6-1	TRBD1	TRBJ1-2	NA	CASKPPTGGSDGYTF	TGTGCCAGCAAACCTCCGACAGGGGGCTCAGATGGCTACACCTTC
TRBV2	TRBD2	TRBJ2-5	NA	CASRTSVQETQYF	TGTGCCAGCAGGACTAGCGTTCAAGAGACCCAGTACTTC
TRBV28	TRBD1	TRBJ2-7	medium-sized	CASSIPGQGNYEQYF	TGTGCCAGCAGTATCCCGGGACAGGGTAATTACGAGCAGTACTTC
TRBV30	TRBD2	TRBJ2-2	NA	CAWRVAGGTGELFF	TGTGCCTGGAGAGTTGCGGGAGGCACCGGGGAGCTGTTTTTT
TRBV4-3	TRBD2	TRBJ2-1	NA	CASSQDSISGSPSNEQFF	TGCGCCAGCAGCCAAGATTCTATTAGCGGGAGTCCCTCCAATGAGCAGTTCTTC
TRBV27	NA	TRBJ2-1	few	CASSLNGINEQFF	TGTGCCAGCAGTTTAAACGGGATTAATGAGCAGTTCTTC
TRBV30	TRBD2	TRBJ2-7	few	CAWSLGGSPYEQYF	TGTGCCTGGAGTCTGGGGGGGTCCCCCTACGAGCAGTACTTC
TRBV7-9	NA	TRBJ1-5	few	CASSWGLGQPQHF	TGTGCCAGCAGCTGGGGGTTGGGTCAGCCCCAGCATTTT
TRBV10-3	NA	TRBJ2-2	NA	CAIRVTGELFF	TGTGCCATCAGGGTGACCGGGGAGCTGTTTTTT
TRBV29-1	NA	TRBJ2-3	medium-sized	CSAHSGDTQYF	TGCAGCGCACATTCGGGAGATACGCAGTATTTT
TRBV19	TRBD1	TRBJ2-3	NA	CASSIGQGANTQYF	TGTGCCAGTAGTATTGGGCAGGGGGCAAATACGCAGTATTTT
TRBV6-5	TRBD2	TRBJ2-7	few	CASSAGGPPYEQYF	TGTGCCAGCAGTGCGGGAGGGCCCCCCTACGAGCAGTACTTC
TRBV10-1	TRBD2	TRBJ2-2	few	CASSEPELAFTGELFF	TGCGCCAGCAGTGAGCCCGAACTAGCGTTCACCGGGGAGCTGTTTTTT
TRBV28	NA	TRBJ1-3	few	CASSLGGFGNTIYF	TGTGCCAGCAGTTTAGGGGGTTTTGGAAACACCATATATTTT
TRBV28	NA	TRBJ1-2	NA	CASSLGQENYGYTF	TGTGCCAGCAGTTTAGGGCAGGAGAACTATGGCTACACCTTC